The rows below give T cell receptor beta chains drawn from one sample of a study of T cells in narcolepsy. Some clones are missing from TCRdb's copy, which holds only in-frame ones; the method was immunoSEQ multiplex PCR. The sample lists roughly 25,000 clones; 84% were seen once. Sequencing was performed on CD45RA- memory CD4+ T cells from PBMCs. The source of these receptors is a human donor with narcolepsy. The CDR3 runs from the conserved cysteine through the conserved F or W. D genes are given only for firm matches. Clone size is shown for a subset of rows, as once, few, many or a class of expanded clone.

J,V,length,D,size,DNA,CDR3
TRBJ1-5,TRBV7-8,15,-,-,TGTGCCAGCAGCTTAGATGGGTCGGGAAAGTCCCCTCTGCATTTT,CASSLDGSGKSPLHF
TRBJ2-7,TRBV7-2,14,-,-,TGTGCCAGCAGCGGGGGTTTAAGTTTCTACGAGCAGTACTTC,CASSGGLSFYEQYF
TRBJ2-5,TRBV5-1,14,-,-,TGCGCCAGCAGCTTGGTGGGCAGTAGAGAGACCCAGTACTTC,CASSLVGSRETQYF
TRBJ2-3,TRBV29-1,15,TRBD1,-,TGCAGCGTTGAACCGACAGGGGGCCACACAGATACGCAGTATTTT,CSVEPTGGHTDTQYF
TRBJ2-3,TRBV11-3,13,-,-,TGTGCCAGCAGCTCCGGGACAAGAGATACGCAGTATTTT,CASSSGTRDTQYF
TRBJ1-1,TRBV7-9,13,-,few,TGTGCCAGCAGCCCCGGGACTTACACTGAAGCTTTCTTT,CASSPGTYTEAFF
TRBJ2-7,TRBV18,16,TRBD2,-,TGTGCCAGCTCACCATACACTAGCGGGAGGTGGGACGAGCAGTACTTC,CASSPYTSGRWDEQYF
TRBJ1-2,TRBV14,13,-,-,TGTGCCAGCAGCCAAGCTTTAAACTATGGCTACACCTTC,CASSQALNYGYTF
TRBJ1-4,TRBV5-6,12,-,-,TGTGCCAGCAGCTTGGCCGGCGGAGGCCTGTTTTTT,CASSLAGGGLFF
TRBJ1-5,TRBV6-5,14,TRBD1,-,TGTGCCAGCCAGGGGGTGGGGGGAGGTCAGCCCCAGCATTTT,CASQGVGGGQPQHF
TRBJ2-3,TRBV29-1,14,-,-,TGCAGCGTTGATGAACTGACGAGGTCAGATACGCAGTATTTT,CSVDELTRSDTQYF
TRBJ2-5,TRBV19,16,TRBD1,few,TGTGCCAGTAGCTCCGGGACAGCGGCTTTCCAAGAGACCCAGTACTTC,CASSSGTAAFQETQYF
TRBJ2-1,TRBV28,15,TRBD1,-,TGTGCCAGCAGTTTACAGGACAGGGGAGGCGATGAGCAGTTCTTC,CASSLQDRGGDEQFF
TRBJ1-2,TRBV10-3,16,-,-,TGTGCCATCAGTGCAGGCGGGGGTAGAGCTAACTATGGCTACACCTTC,CAISAGGGRANYGYTF
TRBJ2-3,TRBV5-1,15,-,-,TGCGCCAGCAGCTTTAAGGACTCAAGGGGGGATACGCAGTATTTT,CASSFKDSRGDTQYF
TRBJ2-1,TRBV11-1,17,TRBD2,-,TGTGCCAGCAGCCCTGGGCGGGCTAGCGGGGTTCACAATGAGCAGTTCTTC,CASSPGRASGVHNEQFF
TRBJ2-2,TRBV11-3,12,-,-,TGTGCCAGCAGCTTAAAGGAGGGGGAGCTGTTTTTT,CASSLKEGELFF
TRBJ1-5,TRBV27,15,-,-,TGTGCCAGCAGGATATACGGGACTTCGAATCAGCCCCAGCATTTT,CASRIYGTSNQPQHF
TRBJ2-7,TRBV10-3,12,-,-,TGTGCCATCAGTGGAGCAGGTGACGAGCAGTACTTC,CAISGAGDEQYF
TRBJ2-7,TRBV2,15,TRBD1,-,TGTGCCAGCAGTGAAGGGGACAGGGACCTCTACGAGCAGTACTTC,CASSEGDRDLYEQYF
TRBJ2-4,TRBV6-5,14,-,-,TGTGCCAGCAGTTTATTACTTGACGGTCACGTTAGGTACTTC,CASSLLLDGHVRYF
TRBJ1-1,TRBV2,11,-,-,TGTGCCAGCAGTGTAGGCACTGAAGCTTTCTTT,CASSVGTEAFF
TRBJ2-1,TRBV7-3,15,TRBD2,-,TGTGCCAGCAGCTTAGGCGGGAGGGCCTACAATGAGCAGTTCTTC,CASSLGGRAYNEQFF
TRBJ2-7,TRBV6-6,14,-,-,TGTGCCAGCCGGTTGGGTGCAGGATCGTACGAGCAGTACTTC,CASRLGAGSYEQYF
TRBJ1-1,TRBV15,16,TRBD1,-,TGTGCCACCAGCACGACTCACAGGGGGAGGAACACTGAAGCTTTCTTT,CATSTTHRGRNTEAFF
TRBJ2-1,TRBV29-1,18,TRBD2,-,TGCAGCGTTGAAGGGACTAGCGGGTCTCTCAGCTCCTACAATGAGCAGTTCTTC,CSVEGTSGSLSSYNEQFF
TRBJ1-5,TRBV7-9,14,-,-,TGTGCCAGCAGCCGGGACCCTAGCAATCAGCCCCAGCATTTT,CASSRDPSNQPQHF
TRBJ2-1,TRBV27,15,TRBD2,-,TGTGCCAGCAGTTTTGTCCAGCGGGGTCGCGGTGAGCAGTTCTTC,CASSFVQRGRGEQFF
TRBJ2-5,TRBV5-4,12,-,-,TGTGCCAGCAGCCCCTACCAAGAGACCCAGTACTTC,CASSPYQETQYF
TRBJ2-1,TRBV11-3,12,-,-,TGTGCCAGCAGCTTAGTTGGCAGCCAGCAGTTCTTC,CASSLVGSQQFF